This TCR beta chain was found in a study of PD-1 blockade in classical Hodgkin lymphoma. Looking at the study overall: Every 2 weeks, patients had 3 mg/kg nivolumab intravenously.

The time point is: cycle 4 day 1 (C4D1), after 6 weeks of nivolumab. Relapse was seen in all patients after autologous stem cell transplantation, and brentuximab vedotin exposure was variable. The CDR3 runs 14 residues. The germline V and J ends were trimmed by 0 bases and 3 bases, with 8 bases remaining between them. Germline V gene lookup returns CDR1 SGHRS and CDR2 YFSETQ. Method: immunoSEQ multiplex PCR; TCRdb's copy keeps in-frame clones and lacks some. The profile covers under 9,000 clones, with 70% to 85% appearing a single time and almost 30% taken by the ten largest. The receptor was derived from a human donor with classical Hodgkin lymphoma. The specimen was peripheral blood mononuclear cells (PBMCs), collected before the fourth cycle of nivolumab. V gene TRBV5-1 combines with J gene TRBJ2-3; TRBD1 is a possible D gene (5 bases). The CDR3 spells CASSLAGQTDTQYF. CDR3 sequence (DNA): TGCGCCAGCAGCTTGGCAGGGCAAACAGATACGCAGTATTTT.